This note documents a single T cell receptor beta chain sequence. Its antigen is still unknown. The ends were cut back, 0 bases at V and 2 bases at J, with 17 bases in the middle. This CDR3 contains 17 residues. CDR1 is SGHRS and CDR2 is YFSETQ in the germline V gene. This sample stems from a study of T cell responses to AZD1222 COVID-19 vaccine. Study-level results: The peak T cell response came first, and repertoires were sampled only after it. Donors skewed white British and female; clonal diversity was possibly underestimated. At baseline, just a handful of AZD1222 recipients tested seropositive.

Produced via immunoSEQ multiplex PCR; TCRdb's table is partial and in-frame only. The sample includes about 130,000 clones, 85% to 90% of them seen just once. The chain has TRBV5-1 and TRBJ2-5; weak D call: TRBD2 (6 bases). The source of this sequence is an adult in good health. Sequencing was performed on peripheral blood, taken on day 0 of AZD1222 vaccination. CDR3 region: CASSLERSGVRQETQYF. The CDR3 coding sequence is TGCGCCAGCAGCTTGGAACGGTCGGGAGTAAGACAAGAGACCCAGTACTTC. The entire variable domain, with the rest obtained from reference TRBV5-1 and TRBJ2-5, is as follows: KAGVTQTPRYLIKTRGQQVTLSCSPISGHRSVSWYQQTPGQGLQFLFEYFSETQRNKGNFPGRFSGRQFSNSRSEMNVSTLELGDSALYLCASSLERSGVRQETQYFGPGTRLLVL.